This T cell receptor beta chain was sequenced in a study of shared clonotypes between healthy human individuals. TCRdb's copy holds only in-frame clones and misses some; the assay was immunoSEQ multiplex PCR. The sample has hundreds of thousands of clones, roughly 96% seen once; the top ten hold over 0.1%. The CDR3 length is 13 residues. Germline trimming cut 10 bases from V and 3 bases from J; bases unmatched to any gene: 5. Germline CDR1 is MDHEN and CDR2 is SYDVKM. Naive CD8 isolation took CD45RO-negative cells positively selected for CCR7 and excluded terminally differentiated effector memory CD45RA+ cells.

This rearrangement joins TRBV28 to TRBJ2-7, with 11 bases lining up with TRBD2. This TCR came from a young woman in good health. What was sequenced was naive CD8+ T cells sorted from blood. CDR3 in amino acids: CATGTSGLYEQYF. The CDR3 coding sequence is TGTGCCACAGGGACTAGCGGACTCTACGAGCAGTACTTC.